This TCR beta chain was identified during a study of blood T cell repertoires in COVID-19. Residents of 24 US areas, aged about 18 to 95 years, made up the participants. Clinical histories supplied by participants themselves formed the basis of cohort assignment. Donors of Cohort 3 who recovered were those that had two negative PCRs, clearance, or symptom resolution. This clone has a handful of counts. Here immunoSEQ multiplex PCR was the method, and the copy in TCRdb shows in-frame clones only, minus some. This table has some 250,000 clones, under 90% appearing once. Germline V lookup: CDR1 SEHNR, CDR2 FQNEAQ (reference sequence). CDR3 length equals 15 residues. Trimming removed 0 bases from V and 4 bases from J, with 11 bases in between.

The sequence was collected from a young man who had recovered from COVID-19. The sample comprised PBMCs or T cells enriched from blood (not recorded which). This chain uses TRBV7-9 with TRBJ2-3, with D possibly being TRBD1 (5 bases). Written as DNA, the CDR3 is TGTGCCAGCAGCTTAGCTACAGGATCAGCAGATACGCAGTATTTT. Residues: CASSLATGSADTQYF. Full variable domain (rest looked up from reference TRBV7-9 and TRBJ2-3): DTGVSQNPRHKITKRGQNVTFRCDPISEHNRLYWYRQTLGQGPEFLTYFQNEAQLEKSRLLSDRFSAERPKGSFSTLEIQRTEQGDSAMYLCASSLATGSADTQYFGPGTRLTVL.